The text below deals with one T cell receptor beta chain. This sample was included in a study of cytomegalovirus exposure and HLA in healthy donors. The primer mix had 60 Vbeta and 13 Jbeta primers. Assay used: immunoSEQ multiplex PCR; TCRdb lists only in-frame clones, some missing. The sample holds roughly 160,000 clones, approximately 85% seen once. Sample: PBMCs. This TCR was sampled from a man between 18 and 35 years old in good health and CMV-seropositive.

CDR3 sequence reads: CAWSGNLNTEAFF. CDR3 nucleotide sequence: TGTGCCTGGAGTGGAAACCTAAACACTGAAGCTTTCTTT. The chain recombines TRBV30 with TRBJ1-1; no definite D call. Deletions cut 1 base from V and 2 bases from J, with 8 bases between. The CDR3 covers 13 residues. CDR1 and CDR2 (germline): GTSNPN, SVGIG (reference sequence).